This TCR beta chain was sequenced in a study of cytomegalovirus exposure and HLA in healthy donors. Findings and limits, study-wide: When presence/absence was analysed, sequencing depth was taken to be roughly uniform across donors. Later analysis suggested most CMV-associated TCR beta chains were HLA-restricted. Accurate prediction of most subjects' HLA-A and HLA-B alleles from TCR beta sequences was reported. As immune exposure information, only CMV serostatus was available.

The PCR had 60 Vbeta and 13 Jbeta primers. TCRdb keeps only in-frame clones here, not all; method: immunoSEQ multiplex PCR. The sample carries 150,000 to 200,000 clones, more than 65% recorded once. Details on this clone: The antigen is unknown.

CDR1 MNHEY and CDR2 SMNVEV come from the germline V gene (reference sequence). The CDR3 spans 14 residues. After removal of 5 bases from V and 4 bases from J, the junction contained 4 bases not matched to a gene. The source of this sequence is a man aged 18-30 years in good health and CMV-seropositive. Source material: PBMCs. The V and J genes are TRBV27 and TRBJ2-7; 11 nucleotides line up with TRBD1. The CDR3 protein is CASSPGQGAYEQYV. The CDR3 nucleotides are TGTGCCAGCAGTCCTGGACAGGGGGCATACGAGCAGTACGTC.